A single sample gave rise to the 13 T cell receptor beta chains below, sequenced in a study of blood T cell repertoires in COVID-19 (dated by TCRdb to about 2020). Preparation of the library involved the immunoSEQ multiplex PCR assay. TCRdb stores this immuneACCESS table with in-frame sequences only. Part of the clones is absent; in the studies checked, under half of the shortfall reflects unresolved V genes, and no reason is known for the rest. The sample table shows roughly 210,000 clones, and roughly 80% are seen once. Roughly a tenth of the sample is in the top ten clones. Material for sequencing was peripheral blood. These receptors all stem from a woman older than 75 with COVID-19, enrolled during active disease.

The chain combines TRBV7-2 with TRBJ1-1, with TRBD1 as a possible D gene (6 bases). The V and J ends lost 3 bases and 2 bases respectively, with 13 bases between them. The CDR3 length is 15 residues. CDR1 SGHTA and CDR2 FQGNSA come from the germline V gene. The DNA of the CDR3 is TGTGCCAGCAGCTTGAGGAGGGGGGGAAACACTGAAGCTTTCTTT. The encoded protein is CASSLRRGGNTEAFF. The complete variable domain, with remaining parts taken from reference TRBV7-2 and TRBJ1-1, reads GAGVSQSPSNKVTEKGKDVELRCDPISGHTALYWYRQSLGQGLEFLIYFQGNSAPDKSGLPSDRFSAERTGGSVSTLTIQRTQQEDSAVYLCASSLRRGGNTEAFFGQGTRLTVV.

This chain links TRBV11-3 with TRBJ1-1, with D tentatively TRBD1 (6 bases). V gave up 8 bases and J gave up 0 bases, with 10 bases separating them. The CDR3 length is 13 residues. In germline, CDR1 is SGHNT, CDR2 YENEEA. The CDR3: CASGRGMNTEAFF. In nucleotides, the CDR3 is TGTGCCAGCGGCAGGGGTATGAACACTGAAGCTTTCTTT.

This clone has only one observation. The CDR3 region has the DNA TGTGCCAGCAGCTTGGAGCTAGCGGGGTACTCAGATACGCAGTATTTT. Translating gives CASSLELAGYSDTQYF. The chain links TRBV5-4 to TRBJ2-3; 9 positions agree with TRBD2. The ends lost 0 bases at V and 4 bases at J; junction bases unmatched: 6. The CDR3 sequence is 16 residues long. CDR1 and CDR2 from the germline V gene are SGHNT and YYREEE (reference sequence).

Turning to this clone: The sample carries other DNA sequences with the same CDR3. The gene calls are TRBV10-2 and TRBJ1-4; D is perhaps TRBD1 (5 bases). Trimming took off 2 bases at V and 7 bases at J, with 5 bases between the two ends. Germline lookup yields CDR1 WSHSY and CDR2 SAAADI. This CDR3 spans 12 amino acids. The CDR3 DNA follows: TGCGCCAGCAGTGAGCAGGGTGAAAAACTGTTTTTT. Protein sequence: CASSEQGEKLFF.

The V call is TRBV7-2, the J call TRBJ2-7, with 7 nucleotides matching TRBD1. Germline V gene data show CDR1 as SGHTA and CDR2 as FQGNSA. The CDR3 length is 15 residues. V dropped 1 base and J dropped 4; count of bases not matched to a gene: 7. The CDR3 here is CASSLGGQPIYEQYF. CDR3 nucleotides: TGTGCCAGCAGCTTAGGGGGACAGCCTATTTACGAGCAGTACTTC.

The chain is built from TRBV9 and TRBJ1-4; no firm D call. The length of the CDR3 is 16 residues. Germline CDR1 reads SGDLS; CDR2 reads YYNGEE. Between the trimmed V and J ends, which lost 0 bases and 7 bases, there was a span of 16 bases. The CDR3 sequence is CASSVAPGGPSEKLFF. The CDR3 DNA sequence: TGTGCCAGCAGCGTAGCCCCAGGCGGGCCTAGTGAAAAACTGTTTTTT.

The chain links TRBV18 to TRBJ2-1; 9 bases fit TRBD2. Germline V gene sequence: CDR1 KGHSH, CDR2 LQKENI. V lost 0 bases and J lost 2; bases outside the gene matches: 2. CDR3 size: 16 residues. The CDR3 here is CASSPPASGAYNEQFF. The CDR3, as DNA: TGTGCCAGCTCACCACCGGCTAGCGGGGCCTACAATGAGCAGTTCTTC.

J is TRBJ1-1 and V is TRBV10-3; D is uncertain. The CDR3 consists of 13 residues. Trimming removed 0 bases from V and 3 bases from J, with 5 bases in between. The germline gives CDR1 ENHRY, CDR2 SYGVKD. CDR3 region: CAISESPDTEAFF. In DNA, the CDR3 is TGTGCCATCAGTGAGTCCCCAGACACTGAAGCTTTCTTT.

The V and J genes are TRBV6-2 or TRBV6-3 and TRBJ1-2; D remains ambiguous. V lost 2 bases and J 8 bases, leaving 15 bases between the germline ends. This CDR3 region has 14 residues. Germline CDR1 reads MNHEY; CDR2 reads SVGEGT. The CDR3 loop is CASSYRGQTGGYTF. The CDR3 DNA sequence: TGTGCCAGCAGTTACAGAGGGCAAACGGGCGGCTACACCTTC.

The rearrangement uses TRBV7-2 and TRBJ1-1; 7 positions match TRBD1. CDR3 size: 14 residues. The germline V gene encodes CDR1 SGHTA and CDR2 FQGNSA. V gave up 5 bases and J gave up 1 base; unmatched junction bases: 4. This chain's CDR3 is CASSLGGGNTEAFF. The CDR3, as DNA: TGTGCCAGCAGCCTAGGGGGCGGGAACACTGAAGCTTTCTTT.

This chain connects TRBV3-1 (or the pseudogene TRBV3-2) to TRBJ1-2; 7 bases match TRBD1. Per the germline V gene, CDR1 is LGHDT and CDR2 is YNNKEL (reference sequence). There are 15 residues in the CDR3. The junction had 11 bases not matched to a gene; V was cut back by 4 bases and J by 6 bases. This CDR3 is CASSLQGQKSNGYTF. DNA for the CDR3: TGTGCCAGCAGCCTCCAGGGACAGAAATCTAATGGCTACACCTTC.

This clone was picked up a small number of times. Other DNA sequences in this specimen translate into the identical CDR3. This chain joins TRBV29-1 and TRBJ2-7; no reliable D call. Trimming removed 1 base from V and 2 bases from J, with 6 bases in between. CDR1 SQVTM and CDR2 ANQGSEA come from the germline V gene. The CDR3 is 12 amino acids. The CDR3 DNA is TGCAGCGTTGAAGGTCAGACCTACGAGCAGTACTTC. Translated: CSVEGQTYEQYF.

This clone was detected once. This chain uses TRBV6-5 with TRBJ2-5, with D possibly TRBD2 on 5 matching bases. V dropped 9 bases and J dropped 0 bases, with 14 bases sitting between them. The CDR3 has 14 amino acids. Germline CDR1 is MNHEY and CDR2 is SVGAGI. The CDR3 DNA reads TGTGCCAGTCTAGGAGGACTTCACCAAGAGACCCAGTACTTC. As protein: CASLGGLHQETQYF.